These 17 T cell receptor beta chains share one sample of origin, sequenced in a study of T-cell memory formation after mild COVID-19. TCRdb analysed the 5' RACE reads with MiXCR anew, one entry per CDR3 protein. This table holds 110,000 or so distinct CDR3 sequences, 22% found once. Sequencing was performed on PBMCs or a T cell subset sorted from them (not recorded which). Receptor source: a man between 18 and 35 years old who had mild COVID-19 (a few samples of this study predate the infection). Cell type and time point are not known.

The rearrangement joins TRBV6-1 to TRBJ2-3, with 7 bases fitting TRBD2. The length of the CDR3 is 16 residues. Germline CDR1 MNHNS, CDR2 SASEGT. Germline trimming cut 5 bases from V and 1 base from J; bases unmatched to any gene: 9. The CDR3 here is CASSHIKLAGTDTQYF. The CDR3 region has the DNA TGTGCCAGCAGTCATATAAAGCTAGCGGGCACAGATACGCAGTATTTT.

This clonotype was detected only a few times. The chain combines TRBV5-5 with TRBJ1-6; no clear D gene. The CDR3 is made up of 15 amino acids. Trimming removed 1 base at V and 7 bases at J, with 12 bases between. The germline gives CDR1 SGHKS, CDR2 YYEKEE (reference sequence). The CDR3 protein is CASSLIRSVNSPLHF. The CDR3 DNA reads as TGTGCCAGCAGCTTGATCCGCAGCGTCAATTCACCCCTCCACTTT.

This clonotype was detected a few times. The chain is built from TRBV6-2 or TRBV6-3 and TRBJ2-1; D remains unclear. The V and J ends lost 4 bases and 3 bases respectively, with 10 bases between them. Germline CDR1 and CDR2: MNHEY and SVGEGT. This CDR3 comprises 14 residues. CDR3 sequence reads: CASSFRAVYNEQFF. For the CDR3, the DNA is TGTGCCAGCAGTTTCCGGGCCGTCTACAATGAGCAGTTCTTC.

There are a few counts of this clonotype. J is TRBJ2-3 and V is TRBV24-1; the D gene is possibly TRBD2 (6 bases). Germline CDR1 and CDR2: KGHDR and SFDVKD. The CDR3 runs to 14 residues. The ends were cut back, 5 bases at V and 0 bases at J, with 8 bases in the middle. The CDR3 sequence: CATSGGTSTDTQYF. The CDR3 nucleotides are TGTGCCACCAGTGGAGGGACTAGCACAGATACGCAGTATTTT.

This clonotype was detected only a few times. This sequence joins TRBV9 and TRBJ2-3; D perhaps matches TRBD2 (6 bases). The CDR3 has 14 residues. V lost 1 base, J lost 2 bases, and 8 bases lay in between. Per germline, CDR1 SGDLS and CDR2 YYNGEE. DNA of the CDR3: TGTGCCAGCAGCGTAAAGGACTACACAGATACGCAGTATTTT. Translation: CASSVKDYTDTQYF. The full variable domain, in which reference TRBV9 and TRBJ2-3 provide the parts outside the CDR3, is DSGVTQTPKHLITATGQRVTLRCSPRSGDLSVYWYQQSLDQGLQFLIQYYNGEERAKGNILERFSAQQFPDLHSELNLSSLELGDSALYFCASSVKDYTDTQYFGPGTRLTVL.

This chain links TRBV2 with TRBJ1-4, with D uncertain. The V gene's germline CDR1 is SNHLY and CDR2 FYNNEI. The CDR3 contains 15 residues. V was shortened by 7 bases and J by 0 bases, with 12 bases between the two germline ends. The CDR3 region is CASIARGATNEKLFF. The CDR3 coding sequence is TGTGCCAGCATCGCCCGAGGTGCAACTAATGAAAAACTGTTTTTT.

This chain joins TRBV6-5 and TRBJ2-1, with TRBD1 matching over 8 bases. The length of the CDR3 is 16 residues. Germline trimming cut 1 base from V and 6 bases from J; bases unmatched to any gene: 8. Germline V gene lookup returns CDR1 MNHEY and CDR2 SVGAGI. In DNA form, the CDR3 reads TGTGCCAGCAGTTACTACCCCGGGACAGGCCTCAATGAGCAGTTCTTC. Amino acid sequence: CASSYYPGTGLNEQFF.

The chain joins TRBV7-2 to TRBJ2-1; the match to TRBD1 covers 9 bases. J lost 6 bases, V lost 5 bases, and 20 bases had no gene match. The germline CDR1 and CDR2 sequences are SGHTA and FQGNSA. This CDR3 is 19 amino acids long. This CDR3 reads CASSNWDRAVDWRRNEQFF. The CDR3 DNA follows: TGTGCCAGCAGCAACTGGGACAGGGCCGTTGACTGGAGACGCAATGAGCAGTTCTTC.

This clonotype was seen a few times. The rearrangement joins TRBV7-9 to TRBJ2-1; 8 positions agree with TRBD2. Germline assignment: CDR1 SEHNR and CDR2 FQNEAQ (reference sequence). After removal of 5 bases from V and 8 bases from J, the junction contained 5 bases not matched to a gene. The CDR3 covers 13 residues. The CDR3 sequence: CASSIRTSHEQFF. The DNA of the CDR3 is TGTGCCAGCAGCATACGGACTAGCCATGAGCAGTTCTTC. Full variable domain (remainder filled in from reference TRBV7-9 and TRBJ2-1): DTGVSQNPRHKITKRGQNVTFRCDPISEHNRLYWYRQTLGQGPEFLTYFQNEAQLEKSRLLSDRFSAERPKGSFSTLEIQRTEQGDSAMYLCASSIRTSHEQFFGPGTRLTVL.

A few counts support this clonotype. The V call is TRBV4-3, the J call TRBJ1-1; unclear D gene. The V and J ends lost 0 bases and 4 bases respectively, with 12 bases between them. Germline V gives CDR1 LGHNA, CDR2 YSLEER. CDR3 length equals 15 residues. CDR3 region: CASSQDPAGGTEAFF. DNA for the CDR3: TGCGCCAGCAGCCAAGATCCCGCGGGAGGCACTGAAGCTTTCTTT.

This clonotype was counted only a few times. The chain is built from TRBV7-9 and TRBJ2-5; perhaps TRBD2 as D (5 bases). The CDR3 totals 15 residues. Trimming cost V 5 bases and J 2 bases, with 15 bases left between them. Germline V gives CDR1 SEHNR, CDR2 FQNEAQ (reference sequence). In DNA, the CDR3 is TGTGCCAGCAGCCGAATAAAGAGGGATCAAGAGACCCAGTACTTC. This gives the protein CASSRIKRDQETQYF.

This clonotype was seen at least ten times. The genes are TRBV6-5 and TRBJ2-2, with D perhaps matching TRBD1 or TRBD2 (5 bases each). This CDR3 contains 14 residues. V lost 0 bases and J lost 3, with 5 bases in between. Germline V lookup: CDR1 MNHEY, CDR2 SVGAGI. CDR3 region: CASSYSGDTGELFF. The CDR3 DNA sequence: TGTGCCAGCAGTTACTCGGGGGACACCGGGGAGCTGTTTTTT.

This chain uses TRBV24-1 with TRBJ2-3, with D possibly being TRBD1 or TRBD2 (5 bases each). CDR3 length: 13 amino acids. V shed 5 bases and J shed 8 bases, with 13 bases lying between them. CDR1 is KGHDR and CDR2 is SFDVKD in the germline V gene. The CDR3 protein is CATSAGTGATQYF. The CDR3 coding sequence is TGTGCCACCAGTGCAGGGACCGGAGCTACGCAGTATTTT.

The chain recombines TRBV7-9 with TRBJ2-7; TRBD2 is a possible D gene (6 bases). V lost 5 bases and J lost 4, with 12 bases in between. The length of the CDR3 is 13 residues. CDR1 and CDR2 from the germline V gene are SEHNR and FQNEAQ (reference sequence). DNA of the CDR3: TGTGCCAGCAGCCCGCGGGAATCTTACGAGCAGTACGTC. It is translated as CASSPRESYEQYV.

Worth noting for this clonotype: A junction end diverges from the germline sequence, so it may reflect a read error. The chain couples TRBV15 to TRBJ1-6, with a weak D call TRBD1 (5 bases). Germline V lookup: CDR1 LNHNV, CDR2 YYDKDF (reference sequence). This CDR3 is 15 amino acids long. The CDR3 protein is CATSSGTVSGSPLNF. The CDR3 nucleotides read TGTGCCACCAGTTCCGGGACGGTGAGTGGTTCACCCCTCAACTTT. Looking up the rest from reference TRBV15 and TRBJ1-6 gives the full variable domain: DAMVIQNPRYQVTQFGKPVTLSCSQTLNHNVMYWYQQKSSQAPKLLFHYYDKDFNNEADTPDNFQSRRPNTSFCFLDIRSPGLGDTAMYLCATSSGTVSGSPLNFGNGTRLTVT.

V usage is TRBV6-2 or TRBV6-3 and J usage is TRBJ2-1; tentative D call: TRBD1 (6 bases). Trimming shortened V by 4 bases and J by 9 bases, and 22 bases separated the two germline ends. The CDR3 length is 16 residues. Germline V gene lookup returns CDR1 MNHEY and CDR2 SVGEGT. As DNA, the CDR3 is TGTGCCAGCAGTTTCAGGGGTGGTAGCCACCCGGGTGAGCAGTTCTTC. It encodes CASSFRGGSHPGEQFF.

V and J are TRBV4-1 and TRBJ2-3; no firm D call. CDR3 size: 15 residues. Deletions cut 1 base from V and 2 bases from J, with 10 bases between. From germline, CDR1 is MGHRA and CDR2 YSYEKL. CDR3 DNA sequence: TGCGCCAGCAGCCAAGGGCAGAGATTCACAGATACGCAGTATTTT. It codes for CASSQGQRFTDTQYF.